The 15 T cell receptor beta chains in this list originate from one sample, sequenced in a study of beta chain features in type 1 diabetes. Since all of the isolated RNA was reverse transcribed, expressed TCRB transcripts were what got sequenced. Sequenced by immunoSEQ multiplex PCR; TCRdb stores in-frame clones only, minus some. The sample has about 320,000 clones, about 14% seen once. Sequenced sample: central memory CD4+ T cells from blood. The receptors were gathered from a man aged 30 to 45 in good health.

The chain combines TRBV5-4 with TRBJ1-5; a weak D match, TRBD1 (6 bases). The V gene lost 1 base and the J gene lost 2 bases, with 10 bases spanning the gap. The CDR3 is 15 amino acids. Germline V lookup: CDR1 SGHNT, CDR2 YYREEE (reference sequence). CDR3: CASSLTGGGNQPQHF. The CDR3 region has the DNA TGTGCCAGCAGCTTGACGGGGGGCGGCAATCAGCCCCAGCATTTT.

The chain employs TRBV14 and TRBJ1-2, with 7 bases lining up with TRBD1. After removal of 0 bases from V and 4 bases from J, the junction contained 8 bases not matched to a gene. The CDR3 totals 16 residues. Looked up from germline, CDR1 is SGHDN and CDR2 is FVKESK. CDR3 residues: CASSQDNLGQLYGYTF. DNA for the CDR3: TGTGCCAGCAGCCAAGATAACCTGGGACAGCTCTATGGCTACACCTTC.

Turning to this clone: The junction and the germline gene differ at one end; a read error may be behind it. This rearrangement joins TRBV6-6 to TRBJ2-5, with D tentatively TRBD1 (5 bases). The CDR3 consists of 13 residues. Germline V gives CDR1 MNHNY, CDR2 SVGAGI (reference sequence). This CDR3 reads CAISGGREETQYF. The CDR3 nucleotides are TGTGCCATCAGTGGCGGCAGGGAAGAGACCCAGTACTTC.

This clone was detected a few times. The CDR3 nucleotides read TGTGCCAGCAGCTTAGGGACAGGGAGCTATGGCTACACCTTC. Protein product: CASSLGTGSYGYTF. The V call is TRBV11-2, the J call TRBJ1-2; 8 bases line up with TRBD1. CDR3 length equals 14 residues. With 1 base clipped from V and 4 bases from J, the junction kept 2 bases outside the gene matches. Germline lookup yields CDR1 SGHAT and CDR2 FQNNGV.

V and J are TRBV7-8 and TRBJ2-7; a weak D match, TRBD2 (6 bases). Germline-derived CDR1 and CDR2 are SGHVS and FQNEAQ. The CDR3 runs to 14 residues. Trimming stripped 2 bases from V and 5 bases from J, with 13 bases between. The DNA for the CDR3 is TGTGCCAGCAGCTTACTGCAGGGACTCAACGAGCAGTACTTC. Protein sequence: CASSLLQGLNEQYF.

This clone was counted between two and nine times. In DNA form, the CDR3 reads TGTGCCAGCAGTAGGGACGGACGGTCGTACGAGCAGTACGTC. Translating gives CASSRDGRSYEQYV. The rearrangement joins TRBV6-1 to TRBJ2-7; D may correspond to TRBD1 or TRBD2 (5 bases each). The germline gives CDR1 MNHNS, CDR2 SASEGT. With 5 bases removed from V and 4 bases from J, the gap between germline ends came to 15 bases. The CDR3 extends over 14 amino acids.

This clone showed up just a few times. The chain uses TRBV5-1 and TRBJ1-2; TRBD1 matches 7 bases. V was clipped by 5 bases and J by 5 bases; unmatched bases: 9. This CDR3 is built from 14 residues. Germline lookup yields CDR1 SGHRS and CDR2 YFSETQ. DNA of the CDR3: TGCGCCAGCAGTCTCGGACAGGACGCATATGGCTACACCTTC. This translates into CASSLGQDAYGYTF.

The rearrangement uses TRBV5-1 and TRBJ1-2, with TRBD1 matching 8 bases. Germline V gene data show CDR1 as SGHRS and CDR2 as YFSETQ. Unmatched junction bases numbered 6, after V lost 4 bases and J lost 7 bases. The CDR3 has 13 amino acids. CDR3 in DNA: TGCGCCAGCAGCCCGGACAGGGTTTCTGGCTACACCTTC. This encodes CASSPDRVSGYTF.

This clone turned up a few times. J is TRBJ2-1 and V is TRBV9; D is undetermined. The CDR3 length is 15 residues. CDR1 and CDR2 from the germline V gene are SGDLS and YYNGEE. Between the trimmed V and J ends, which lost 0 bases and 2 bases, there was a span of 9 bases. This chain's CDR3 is CASSVGRATYNEQFF. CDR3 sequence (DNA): TGTGCCAGCAGCGTAGGACGTGCGACCTACAATGAGCAGTTCTTC.

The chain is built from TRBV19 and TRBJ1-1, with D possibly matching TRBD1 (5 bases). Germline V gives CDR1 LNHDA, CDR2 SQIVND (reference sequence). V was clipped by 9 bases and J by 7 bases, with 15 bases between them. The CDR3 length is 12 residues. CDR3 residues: CASSKRQSEAFF. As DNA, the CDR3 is TGTGCCAGCAGCAAACGACAGAGTGAAGCTTTCTTT.

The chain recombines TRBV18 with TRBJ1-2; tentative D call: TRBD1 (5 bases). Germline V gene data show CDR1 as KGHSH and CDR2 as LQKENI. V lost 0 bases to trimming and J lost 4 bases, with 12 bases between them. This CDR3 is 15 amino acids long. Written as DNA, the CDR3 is TGTGCCAGCTCACCACCGAACGGAAGGGGCTATGGCTACACCTTC. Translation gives CASSPPNGRGYGYTF. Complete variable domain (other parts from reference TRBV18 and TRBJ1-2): NAGVMQNPRHLVRRRGQEARLRCSPMKGHSHVYWYRQLPEEGLKFMVYLQKENIIDESGMPKERFSAEFPKEGPSILRIQQVVRGDSAAYFCASSPPNGRGYGYTFGSGTRLTVV.

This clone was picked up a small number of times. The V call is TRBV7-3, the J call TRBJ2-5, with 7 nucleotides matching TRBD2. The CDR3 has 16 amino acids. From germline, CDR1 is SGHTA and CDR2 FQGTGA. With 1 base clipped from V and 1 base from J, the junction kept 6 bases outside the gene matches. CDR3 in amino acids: CASSLSSSGGQETQYF. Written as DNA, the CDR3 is TGTGCCAGCAGCTTAAGCTCTAGCGGTGGCCAAGAGACCCAGTACTTC.

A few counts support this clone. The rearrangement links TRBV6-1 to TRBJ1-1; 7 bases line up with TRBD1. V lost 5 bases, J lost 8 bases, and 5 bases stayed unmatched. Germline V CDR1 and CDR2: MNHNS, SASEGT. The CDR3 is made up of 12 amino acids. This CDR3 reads CASSFRQGEAFF. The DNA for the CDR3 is TGTGCCAGCAGTTTTAGACAGGGAGAAGCTTTCTTT.

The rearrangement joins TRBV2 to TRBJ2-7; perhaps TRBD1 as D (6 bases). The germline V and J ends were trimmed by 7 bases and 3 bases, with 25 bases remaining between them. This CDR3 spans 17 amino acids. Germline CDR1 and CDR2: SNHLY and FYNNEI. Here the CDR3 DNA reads TGTGCCAGCAACAAAGGTGGCGGAGGACAGATACTCTACGAGCAGTACTTC. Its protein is CASNKGGGGQILYEQYF.

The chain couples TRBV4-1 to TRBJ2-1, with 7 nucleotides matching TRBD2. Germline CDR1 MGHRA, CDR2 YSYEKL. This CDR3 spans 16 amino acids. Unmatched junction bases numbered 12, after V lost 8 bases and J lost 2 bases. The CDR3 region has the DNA TGCGCCAGCTCAGATCGGACTAGGGTCCCCTACAATGAGCAGTTCTTC. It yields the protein CASSDRTRVPYNEQFF.